The 15 T cell receptor beta chains below come from one sample, sequenced in a study of CD8 T cells in ankylosing spondylitis. Findings and caveats of the study: Characteristic, it appeared, of ankylosing spondylitis blood was a TCR beta motif of eight highly homologous variants.

In TCRdb, the 5' RACE reads were re-called with MiXCR into one record per CDR3 protein. The table has about 210,000 distinct CDR3 sequences, about 7% seen once. These receptors' antigens are unknown. Sequencing used blood, either unsorted or a sorted T cell fraction (not recorded which). The receptors shown here come from a male donor with ankylosing spondylitis.

This clonotype was found many times. The rearrangement links TRBV7-2 to TRBJ1-5; D unclear. The V gene's germline CDR1 is SGHTA and CDR2 FQGNSA. The CDR3 is 15 residues long. Trimming removed 3 bases from V and 0 bases from J, with 9 bases in between. CDR3 in DNA: TGTGCCAGCAGCTTCTACTTAAGTAGCAATCAGCCCCAGCATTTT. Translated, it gives CASSFYLSSNQPQHF.

This clonotype was picked up a small number of times. This chain joins TRBV6-4 and TRBJ2-7, with D possibly being TRBD2 (5 bases). Trimming left V 0 bases short and J 5 bases short, with 14 bases between. The CDR3 totals 15 residues. CDR1 and CDR2 from the germline V gene are MRHNA and SNTAGT. CDR3 nucleotide sequence: TGTGCCAGCAGTGACTCGGCTAGCTCCAGCGACGAGCAGTACTTC. Protein product: CASSDSASSSDEQYF.

This clonotype was recorded many times. The gene calls are TRBV9 and TRBJ1-1; D might be TRBD1 (6 bases). Trimming pared 0 bases from V and 2 bases from J, leaving 8 bases between. The CDR3 runs 14 residues. CDR1 and CDR2 from the germline V gene are SGDLS and YYNGEE. This CDR3 is CASSVEGGNTEAFF. CDR3 in DNA: TGTGCCAGCAGCGTAGAAGGGGGAAACACTGAAGCTTTCTTT.

This clonotype was seen repeatedly, ten times or more. CDR3 amino acids: CASSLLQDTGELFF. The CDR3, as DNA: TGTGCCAGCAGTTTACTCCAGGACACCGGGGAGCTGTTTTTT. This sequence joins TRBV28 and TRBJ2-2; no reliable D call. The germline V gene has CDR1 MDHEN and CDR2 SYDVKM. V lost 2 bases and J 3 bases, leaving 7 bases between the germline ends. The length of the CDR3 is 14 residues.

This clonotype was counted at least ten times. This sequence joins TRBV7-9 and TRBJ2-7, with D possibly TRBD1 on 5 matching bases. CDR3 length: 14 amino acids. V was trimmed by 4 bases and J by 0 bases, leaving 10 bases between them. In germline, CDR1 is SEHNR, CDR2 FQNEAQ (reference sequence). CDR3 loop: CASSSDSTSYEQYF. The CDR3 nucleotides read TGTGCCAGCAGCTCCGACAGTACCTCCTACGAGCAGTACTTC.

The V call is TRBV2, the J call TRBJ2-1, with TRBD2 identical over 8 bases. Per germline, CDR1 SNHLY and CDR2 FYNNEI. The CDR3 contains 16 residues. V lost 7 bases to trimming and J lost 1 base; unmatched junction nucleotides: 9. CDR3 coding DNA: TGTGCCAGCACCCAACTAGCGGTTATTTCCTACAATGAGCAGTTCTTC. Residues: CASTQLAVISYNEQFF.

This clonotype was seen at least ten times. Here the CDR3 DNA reads TGTGCCAGCAGCTCCCGGGTAGCGGGGTTAAAGACCCAGTACTTC. Translated, it gives CASSSRVAGLKTQYF. This chain joins TRBV7-6 and TRBJ2-5; 8 bases line up with TRBD2. V was pared by 4 bases and J by 6 bases, with 10 bases of the junction left unmatched. In germline, CDR1 is SGHVS, CDR2 FNYEAQ. The CDR3 runs 15 residues.

The gene calls are TRBV6-2 or TRBV6-3 and TRBJ1-5, with 8 bases lining up with TRBD1. The germline gives CDR1 MNHEY, CDR2 SVGEGT. The CDR3 length is 20 residues. Trimming cost V 0 bases and J 0 bases; bases outside gene matches: 13. CDR3 sequence (DNA): TGTGCCAGCAGTTACTCCCGGGACAGGCGTATTTCGCGTAGCAATCAGCCCCAGCATTTT. Protein: CASSYSRDRRISRSNQPQHF.

This clonotype was recorded at least ten times. The CDR3 reads CSVGLDLVEQFF. In DNA, the CDR3 is TGCAGTGTGGGACTAGATCTAGTTGAGCAGTTCTTC. J is TRBJ2-1 and V is TRBV20-1; 8 nucleotides match TRBD2. CDR3 length equals 12 residues. V lost 7 bases to trimming and J lost 9 bases; unmatched junction nucleotides: 8. CDR1 is DFQATT and CDR2 is SNEGSKA in the germline V gene (reference sequence).

In this sample, this clonotype turned up many times. The chain employs TRBV2 and TRBJ2-1, with D possibly matching TRBD2 (5 bases). The germline V and J ends were trimmed by 2 bases and 8 bases, with 10 bases remaining between them. Germline loops: CDR1 SNHLY, CDR2 FYNNEI. The CDR3 totals 13 residues. CDR3 loop: CASSETRIYEQFF. For the CDR3, the DNA is TGTGCCAGCAGTGAAACTAGGATTTATGAGCAGTTCTTC.

J is TRBJ1-4 and V is TRBV20-1; 10 bases agree with TRBD1. Germline trimming cut 6 bases from V and 8 bases from J; bases unmatched to any gene: 6. This CDR3 comprises 13 residues. Germline-derived CDR1 and CDR2 are DFQATT and SNEGSKA (reference sequence). CDR3 sequence reads: CSAVDRGQEKLFF. The CDR3 DNA is TGCAGTGCCGTAGACAGGGGGCAAGAAAAACTGTTTTTT.

This chain connects TRBV7-9 to TRBJ1-5; TRBD1 matches at 9 bases. The CDR3 contains 15 residues. J lost 5 bases, V lost 5 bases, and 7 bases had no gene match. Looked up from germline, CDR1 is SEHNR and CDR2 is FQNEAQ (reference sequence). CDR3 nucleotides: TGTGCCAGCAGCGGCTGGACAGGGGATGATCAGCCCCAGCATTTT. Translation: CASSGWTGDDQPQHF.

The sample holds many counts of this clonotype. The V and J genes are TRBV7-2 and TRBJ2-7, with TRBD2 identical over 12 bases. The CDR3 loop spans 16 amino acids. The junction had 4 bases not matched to a gene; V was cut back by 1 base and J by 3 bases. Germline V gives CDR1 SGHTA, CDR2 FQGNSA. In DNA form, the CDR3 reads TGTGCCAGCAGCTTAGACCGGACTAGCGGGATCTACGAGCAGTACTTC. This gives the protein CASSLDRTSGIYEQYF.

This clonotype was seen many times. This chain connects TRBV9 to TRBJ2-6; 7 nucleotides line up with TRBD1. The V and J ends lost 4 bases and 4 bases, in that order; junction bases with no gene match: 8. Germline assignment: CDR1 SGDLS and CDR2 YYNGEE. The CDR3 totals 16 residues. CDR3 protein: CASSNDRVSGANVLTF. CDR3 bases: TGTGCCAGCAGCAACGACAGGGTCTCCGGGGCCAACGTCCTGACTTTC.

This clonotype was detected ten times or more. J is TRBJ2-1 and V is TRBV10-3, with D possibly called TRBD1 or TRBD2 (6 bases each). Trimming took 5 bases from V and 8 from J, leaving 10 bases between them. The germline V gene encodes CDR1 ENHRY and CDR2 SYGVKD. The CDR3 has 12 residues. DNA of the CDR3: TGTGCCATCAGTCCCGGGGGCTATGAGCAGTTCTTC. It encodes CAISPGGYEQFF.